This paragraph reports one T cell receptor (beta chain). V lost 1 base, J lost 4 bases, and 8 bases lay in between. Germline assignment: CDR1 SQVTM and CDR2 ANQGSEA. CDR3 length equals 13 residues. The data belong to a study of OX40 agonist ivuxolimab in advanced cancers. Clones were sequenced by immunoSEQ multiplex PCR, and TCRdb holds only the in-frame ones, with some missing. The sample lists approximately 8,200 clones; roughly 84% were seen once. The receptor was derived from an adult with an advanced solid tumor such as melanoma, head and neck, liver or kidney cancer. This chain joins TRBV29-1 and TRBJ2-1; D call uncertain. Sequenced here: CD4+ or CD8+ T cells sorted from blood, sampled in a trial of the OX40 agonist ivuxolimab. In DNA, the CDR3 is TGCAGCGTTGAAGTGTTGGGATACAATGAGCAGTTCTTC. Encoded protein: CSVEVLGYNEQFF.